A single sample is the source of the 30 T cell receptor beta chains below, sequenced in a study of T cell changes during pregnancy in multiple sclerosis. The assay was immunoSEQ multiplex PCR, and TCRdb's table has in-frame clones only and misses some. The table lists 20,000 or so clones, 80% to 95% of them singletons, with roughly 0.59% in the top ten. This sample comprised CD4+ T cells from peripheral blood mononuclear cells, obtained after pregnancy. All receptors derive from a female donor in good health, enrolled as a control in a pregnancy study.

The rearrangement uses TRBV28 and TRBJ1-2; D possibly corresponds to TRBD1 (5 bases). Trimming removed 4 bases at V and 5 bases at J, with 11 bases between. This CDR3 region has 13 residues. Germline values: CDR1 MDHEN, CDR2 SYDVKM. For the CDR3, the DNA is TGTGCCAGCAGTTCCGGCGCAGGGTATGGCTACACCTTC. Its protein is CASSSGAGYGYTF.

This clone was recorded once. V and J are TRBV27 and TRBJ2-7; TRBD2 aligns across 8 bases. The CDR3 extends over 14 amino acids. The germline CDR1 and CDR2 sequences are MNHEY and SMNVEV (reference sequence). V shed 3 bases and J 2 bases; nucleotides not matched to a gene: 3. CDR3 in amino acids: CASSFTGGPYEQYF. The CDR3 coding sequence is TGTGCCAGCAGTTTTACGGGGGGGCCCTACGAGCAGTACTTC.

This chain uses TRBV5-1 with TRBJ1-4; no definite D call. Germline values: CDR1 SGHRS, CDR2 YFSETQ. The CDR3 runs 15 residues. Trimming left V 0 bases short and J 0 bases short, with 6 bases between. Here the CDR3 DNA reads TGCGCCAGCAGCTTGGTGCCTACAACTAATGAAAAACTGTTTTTT. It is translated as CASSLVPTTNEKLFF.

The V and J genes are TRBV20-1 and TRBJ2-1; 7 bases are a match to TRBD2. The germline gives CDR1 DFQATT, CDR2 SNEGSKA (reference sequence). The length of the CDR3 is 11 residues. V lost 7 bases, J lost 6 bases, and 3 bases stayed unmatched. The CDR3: CSVAGANEQFF. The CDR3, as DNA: TGCAGTGTGGCGGGAGCCAATGAGCAGTTCTTC.

The CDR3 region has the DNA TGTGCCAGCAGGGCCGGGACAGGGGGCGCCGGGGAGCTGTTTTTT. As protein: CASRAGTGGAGELFF. The rearrangement uses TRBV2 and TRBJ2-2, with 12 nucleotides matching TRBD1. The CDR3 spans 15 residues. Looked up from germline, CDR1 is SNHLY and CDR2 is FYNNEI. V lost 6 bases to trimming and J lost 6 bases; unmatched junction nucleotides: 5.

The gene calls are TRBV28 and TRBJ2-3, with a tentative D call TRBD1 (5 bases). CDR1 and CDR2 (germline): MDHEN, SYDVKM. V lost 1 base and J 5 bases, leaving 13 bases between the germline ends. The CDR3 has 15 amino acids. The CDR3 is CASSLYFGQRDTQYF. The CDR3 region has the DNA TGTGCCAGCAGTTTATATTTCGGACAAAGAGATACGCAGTATTTT.

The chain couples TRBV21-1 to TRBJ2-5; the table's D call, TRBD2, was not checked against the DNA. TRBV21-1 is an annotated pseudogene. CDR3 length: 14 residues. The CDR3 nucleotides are TGTGCCAGCAGGGGGACTAGCTTCTCGGAGACCCAGTACTTC. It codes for CASRGTSFSETQYF.

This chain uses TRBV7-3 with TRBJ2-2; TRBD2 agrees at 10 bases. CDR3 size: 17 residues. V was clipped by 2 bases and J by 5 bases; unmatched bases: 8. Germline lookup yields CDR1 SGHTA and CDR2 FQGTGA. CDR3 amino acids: CASSLAPSGRRTGELFF. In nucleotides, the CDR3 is TGTGCCAGCAGCTTAGCTCCTAGCGGGAGAAGGACCGGGGAGCTGTTTTTT.

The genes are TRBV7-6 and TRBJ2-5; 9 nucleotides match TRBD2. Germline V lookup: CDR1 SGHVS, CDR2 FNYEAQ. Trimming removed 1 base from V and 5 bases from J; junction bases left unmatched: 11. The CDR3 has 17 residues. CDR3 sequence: CASSLGGRALFWETQYF. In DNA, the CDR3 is TGTGCCAGCAGCTTAGGCGGGAGGGCCCTCTTTTGGGAGACCCAGTACTTC.

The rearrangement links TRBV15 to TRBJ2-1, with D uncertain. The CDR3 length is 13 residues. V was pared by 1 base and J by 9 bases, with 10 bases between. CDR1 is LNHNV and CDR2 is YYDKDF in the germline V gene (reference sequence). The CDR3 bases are TGTGCCACCAGCAGAGGCCGCTTCAGTGAGCAGTTCTTC. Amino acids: CATSRGRFSEQFF. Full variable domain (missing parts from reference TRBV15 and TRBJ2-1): DAMVIQNPRYQVTQFGKPVTLSCSQTLNHNVMYWYQQKSSQAPKLLFHYYDKDFNNEADTPDNFQSRRPNTSFCFLDIRSPGLGDTAMYLCATSRGRFSEQFFGPGTRLTVL.

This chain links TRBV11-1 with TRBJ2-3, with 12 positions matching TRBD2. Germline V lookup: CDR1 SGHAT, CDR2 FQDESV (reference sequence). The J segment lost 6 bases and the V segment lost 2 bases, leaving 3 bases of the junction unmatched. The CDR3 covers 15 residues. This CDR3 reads CASSLLLAGGDTQYF. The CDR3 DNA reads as TGTGCCAGCAGCTTACTGCTAGCGGGGGGGGATACGCAGTATTTT.

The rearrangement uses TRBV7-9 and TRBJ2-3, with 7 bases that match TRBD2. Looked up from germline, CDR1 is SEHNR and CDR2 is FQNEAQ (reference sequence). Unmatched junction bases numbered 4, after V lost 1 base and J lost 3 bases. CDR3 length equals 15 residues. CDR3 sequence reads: CASSLVGLETDTQYF. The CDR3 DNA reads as TGTGCCAGCAGCTTAGTAGGACTAGAAACAGATACGCAGTATTTT.

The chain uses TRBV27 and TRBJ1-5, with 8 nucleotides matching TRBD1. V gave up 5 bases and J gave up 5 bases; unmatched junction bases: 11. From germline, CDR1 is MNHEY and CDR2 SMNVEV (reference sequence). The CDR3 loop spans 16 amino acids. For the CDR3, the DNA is TGTGCCAGCAGTATCCGGACAGGGAGGGGGGATCAGCCCCAGCATTTT. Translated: CASSIRTGRGDQPQHF.

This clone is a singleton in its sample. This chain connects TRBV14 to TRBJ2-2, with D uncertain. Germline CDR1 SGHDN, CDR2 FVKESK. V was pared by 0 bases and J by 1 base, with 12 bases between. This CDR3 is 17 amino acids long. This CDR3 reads CASSQERRTGNTGELFF. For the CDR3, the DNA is TGTGCCAGCAGCCAAGAGAGGCGCACGGGGAACACCGGGGAGCTGTTTTTT.

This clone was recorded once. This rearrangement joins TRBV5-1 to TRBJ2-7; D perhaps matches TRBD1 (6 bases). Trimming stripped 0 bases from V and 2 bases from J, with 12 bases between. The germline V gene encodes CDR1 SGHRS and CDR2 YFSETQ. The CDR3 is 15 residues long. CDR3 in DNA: TGCGCCAGCAGCTTGGACAGGGTTAGGGCCTACGAGCAGTACTTC. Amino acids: CASSLDRVRAYEQYF. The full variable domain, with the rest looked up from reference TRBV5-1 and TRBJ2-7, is KAGVTQTPRYLIKTRGQQVTLSCSPISGHRSVSWYQQTPGQGLQFLFEYFSETQRNKGNFPGRFSGRQFSNSRSEMNVSTLELGDSALYLCASSLDRVRAYEQYFGPGTRLTVT.

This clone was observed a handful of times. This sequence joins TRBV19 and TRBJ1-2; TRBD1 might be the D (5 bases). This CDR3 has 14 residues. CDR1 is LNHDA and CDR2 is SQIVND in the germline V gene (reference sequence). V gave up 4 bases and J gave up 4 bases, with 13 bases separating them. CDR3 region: CASSRSRDPYGYTF. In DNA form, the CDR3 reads TGTGCCAGTAGTAGATCCAGGGATCCCTATGGCTACACCTTC.

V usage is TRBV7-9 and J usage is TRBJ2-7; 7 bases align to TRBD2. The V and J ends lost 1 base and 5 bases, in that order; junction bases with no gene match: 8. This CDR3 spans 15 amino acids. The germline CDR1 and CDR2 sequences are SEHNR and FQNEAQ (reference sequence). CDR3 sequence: CASSLGGRERHEQYF. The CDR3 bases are TGTGCCAGCAGCTTAGGAGGGCGGGAGCGGCACGAGCAGTACTTC.

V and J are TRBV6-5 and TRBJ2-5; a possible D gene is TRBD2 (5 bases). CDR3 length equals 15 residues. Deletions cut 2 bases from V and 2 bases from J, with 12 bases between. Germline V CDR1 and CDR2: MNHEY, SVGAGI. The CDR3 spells CASSYTRGSQETQYF. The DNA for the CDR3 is TGTGCCAGCAGTTACACACGGGGTAGTCAAGAGACCCAGTACTTC.

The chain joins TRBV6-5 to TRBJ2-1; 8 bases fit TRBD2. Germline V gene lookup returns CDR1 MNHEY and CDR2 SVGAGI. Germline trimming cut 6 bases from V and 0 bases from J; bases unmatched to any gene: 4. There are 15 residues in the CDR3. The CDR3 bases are TGTGCCAGCAGCCGGGGGGGGGCCTCCTACAATGAGCAGTTCTTC. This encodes CASSRGGASYNEQFF.

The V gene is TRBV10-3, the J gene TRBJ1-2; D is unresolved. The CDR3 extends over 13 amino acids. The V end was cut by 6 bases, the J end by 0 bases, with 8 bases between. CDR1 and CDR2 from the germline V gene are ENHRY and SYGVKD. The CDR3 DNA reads TGTGCCATCAGAGCCGGGACTAACTATGGCTACACCTTC. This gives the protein CAIRAGTNYGYTF.

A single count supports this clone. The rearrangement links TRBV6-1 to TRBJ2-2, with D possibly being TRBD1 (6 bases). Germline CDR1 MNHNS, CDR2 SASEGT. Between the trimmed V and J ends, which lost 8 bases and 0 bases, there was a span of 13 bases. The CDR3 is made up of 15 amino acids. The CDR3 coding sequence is TGTGCCAGCGATAGACAGGCCTCGAACACCGGGGAGCTGTTTTTT. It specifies CASDRQASNTGELFF.

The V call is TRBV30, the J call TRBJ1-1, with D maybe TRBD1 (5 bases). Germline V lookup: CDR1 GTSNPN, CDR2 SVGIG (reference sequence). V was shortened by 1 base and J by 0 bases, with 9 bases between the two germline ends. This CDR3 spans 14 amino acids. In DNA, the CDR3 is TGTGCCTGGAGTGACAGGACGATGAACACTGAAGCTTTCTTT. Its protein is CAWSDRTMNTEAFF.

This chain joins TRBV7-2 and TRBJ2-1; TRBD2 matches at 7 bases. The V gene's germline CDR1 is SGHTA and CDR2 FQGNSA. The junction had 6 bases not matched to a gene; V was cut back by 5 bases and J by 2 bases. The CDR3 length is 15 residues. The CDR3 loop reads CASSPQAGTYNEQFF. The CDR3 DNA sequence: TGTGCCAGCAGCCCCCAAGCGGGGACCTACAATGAGCAGTTCTTC.

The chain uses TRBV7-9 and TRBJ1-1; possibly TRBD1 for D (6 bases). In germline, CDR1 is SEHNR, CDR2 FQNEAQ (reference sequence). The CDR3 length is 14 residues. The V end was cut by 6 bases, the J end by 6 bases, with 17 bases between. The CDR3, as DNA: TGTGCCAGCAGAGGGGGGGGAGGGCGGGCTGAAGCTTTCTTT. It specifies CASRGGGGRAEAFF.

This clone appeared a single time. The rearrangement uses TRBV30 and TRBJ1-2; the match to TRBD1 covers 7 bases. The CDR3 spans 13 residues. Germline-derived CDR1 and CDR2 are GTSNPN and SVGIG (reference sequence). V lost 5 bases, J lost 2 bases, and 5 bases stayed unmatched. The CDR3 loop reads CAWAGTANYGYTF. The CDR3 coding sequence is TGTGCCTGGGCCGGGACAGCGAACTATGGCTACACCTTC.

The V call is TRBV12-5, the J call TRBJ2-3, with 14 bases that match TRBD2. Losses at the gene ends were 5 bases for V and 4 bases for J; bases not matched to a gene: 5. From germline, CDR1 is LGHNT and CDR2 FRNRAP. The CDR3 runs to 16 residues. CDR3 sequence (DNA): TGTGCTAGTGGTACCGGGACTAGCGGGAGTTCAGATACGCAGTATTTT. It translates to CASGTGTSGSSDTQYF.

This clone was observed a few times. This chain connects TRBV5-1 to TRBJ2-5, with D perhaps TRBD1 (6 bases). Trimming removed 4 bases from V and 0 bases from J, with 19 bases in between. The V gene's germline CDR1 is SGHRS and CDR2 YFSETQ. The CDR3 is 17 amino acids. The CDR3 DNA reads TGCGCCAGCAGCGTCGGTCAGGGGCCTCAGTACCAAGAGACCCAGTACTTC. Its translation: CASSVGQGPQYQETQYF.

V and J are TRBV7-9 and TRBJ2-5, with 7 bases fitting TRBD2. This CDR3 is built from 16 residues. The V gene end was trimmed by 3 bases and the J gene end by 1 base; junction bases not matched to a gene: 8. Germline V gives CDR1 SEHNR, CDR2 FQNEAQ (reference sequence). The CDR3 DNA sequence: TGTGCCAGCAGCTTGGGGTACGGGAGGCTCCAAGAGACCCAGTACTTC. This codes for CASSLGYGRLQETQYF.

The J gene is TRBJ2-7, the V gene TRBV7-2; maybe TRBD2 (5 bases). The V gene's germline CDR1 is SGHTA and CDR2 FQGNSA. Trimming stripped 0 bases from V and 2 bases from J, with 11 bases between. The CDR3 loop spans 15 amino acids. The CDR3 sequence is CASSLAPGNAYEQYF. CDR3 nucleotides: TGTGCCAGCAGCTTAGCCCCGGGGAACGCCTACGAGCAGTACTTC.

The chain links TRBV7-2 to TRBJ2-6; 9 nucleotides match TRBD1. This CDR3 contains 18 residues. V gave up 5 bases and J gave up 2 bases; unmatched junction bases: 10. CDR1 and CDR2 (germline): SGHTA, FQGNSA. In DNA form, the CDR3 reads TGTGCCAGCAGCACCTACAGGGGGCGCAGCGCTGGGGCCAACGTCCTGACTTTC. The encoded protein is CASSTYRGRSAGANVLTF.